Listed below are T cell receptor beta chains from one sample, sequenced in a study of T-cell memory formation after mild COVID-19. TCRdb redid the calling of the 5' RACE reads with MiXCR, one entry per CDR3 protein. The top ten clones hold roughly 21% of a sample with about 320,000 distinct CDR3 sequences, roughly an eighth of them seen once. Sample: PBMCs or a T cell subset sorted from them (not recorded which). These receptors all come from a man in his late teens or twenties who had mild COVID-19 (a few samples of this study predate the infection). Cell type and time point are not known. Both conserved end residues are part of each CDR3. Each record gives: clone size, J gene, V gene, D gene, CDR3 DNA, CDR3 protein. D genes are given only for firm matches. Clone size is not always given. Where it is, it says once, few, many or a class for expanded clones.

many TRBJ2-1 TRBV5-1 NA TGCGCCAGCAGCTTGGTATCAGGGACCGATGAGCAGTTCTTC CASSLVSGTDEQFF
few TRBJ1-2 TRBV4-3 NA TGCGCCAGCAGCCAAGATGGGGGGCGCTTGGGCTACACCTTC CASSQDGGRLGYTF
few TRBJ1-2 TRBV6-5 TRBD1 TGTGCCAGCAGTTACCAGCCCACAGGGGGCTTCTATGGCTACACCTTC CASSYQPTGGFYGYTF
NA TRBJ1-1 TRBV4-2 NA TGTGCCAGCAGCCAAGCCAATCGGGGCCTGAACACTGAAGCTTTCTTT CASSQANRGLNTEAFF
many TRBJ2-3 TRBV12-3/TRBV12-4 TRBD2 TGTGCCAGCAGTTCACCTATAGCGGGGACGCAGTATTTT CASSSPIAGTQYF
NA TRBJ1-1 TRBV20-1 NA TGCAGTGCTAGAGATGCCCGGACTGAAGCTTTCTTT CSARDARTEAFF
NA TRBJ2-1 TRBV7-3 TRBD2 TGTGCCAGCAGCTTAAGCGGGGGGGCTAGATACAATGAGCAGTTCTTC CASSLSGGARYNEQFF
NA TRBJ2-3 TRBV4-1 NA TGCGCCAGCAGCCAAGTCGTGGCCACAACAGATACGCAGTATTTT CASSQVVATTDTQYF
many TRBJ1-6 TRBV5-1 NA TGCGCCAGCAGCTTGGACCGGGCCCATAATTCACCCCTCCACTTT CASSLDRAHNSPLHF
NA TRBJ2-7 TRBV7-9 NA TGTGCCAGCAGCTTAAGTTCCGGCTCCTACGAGCAGTACTTC CASSLSSGSYEQYF
few TRBJ1-2 TRBV11-2 NA TGTGCCAGCAGAGAAGGACTTAACTATGGCTACACCTTC CASREGLNYGYTF
NA TRBJ2-2 TRBV10-3 NA TGTGCCATCAGTACAGGGAGGGGGAACACCGGGGAGCTGTTTTTT CAISTGRGNTGELFF
few TRBJ2-3 TRBV7-2 TRBD2 TGTGCCAGCAGCTTAGAAGCGGGGGGGCCCCCAGATACGCAGTATTTT CASSLEAGGPPDTQYF
NA TRBJ2-2 TRBV11-2 NA TGTGCCAGCAGCTTAGCACCGCGGCGCACCGGGGAGCTGTTTTTT CASSLAPRRTGELFF
NA TRBJ1-1 TRBV7-3 NA TGTGCCAGCAGCCCGACCGCAGGGTCTCCTGAAGCTTTCTTT CASSPTAGSPEAFF
NA TRBJ1-5 TRBV7-8 NA TGTGCCAGCGGAGGGAGCAATCAGCCCCAGCATTTT CASGGSNQPQHF
NA TRBJ1-4 TRBV10-3 TRBD1 TGTGCCATCAGCGGACAGGGGATTAGCGAAAAACTGTTTTTT CAISGQGISEKLFF
NA TRBJ1-2 TRBV2 NA TGTGCCACCAGACGACCGACAGGTGGCTACACCTTC CATRRPTGGYTF
few TRBJ1-2 TRBV4-1 TRBD1 TGCGCCAGCAGCCAAGCCGACAGGGAAGAGGGCTACACCTTC CASSQADREEGYTF
NA TRBJ2-2 TRBV6-6 TRBD2 TGTGCCAGTTCGCTAGCGGGGGGGCCTTTTAACGGGGAGCTGTTTTTT CASSLAGGPFNGELFF
few TRBJ2-4 TRBV7-2 TRBD2 TGTGCCAGCAGCCGGACTAGTCTAACCAAAAACATTCAGTACTTC CASSRTSLTKNIQYF
NA TRBJ1-1 TRBV9 NA TGTGCCAGCAGCGTAGGGGGCCGGAACACTGAAGCTTTCTTT CASSVGGRNTEAFF
few TRBJ1-5 TRBV5-5 NA TGTGCCAGCAGCGCGGACGGGCATCAGCCCCAGCATTTT CASSADGHQPQHF
NA TRBJ1-2 TRBV7-6 NA TGTGCCATTTTACCCGACCCAGCTAACTATGGCTACACCTTC CAILPDPANYGYTF
few TRBJ1-5 TRBV20-1 NA TGCAGTGCTATTCTCGGAACAGGCGCCCTAGGCCAGCCCCAGCATTTT CSAILGTGALGQPQHF
many TRBJ2-3 TRBV29-1 TRBD2 TGCAGCGTTGTAGCGGGGGAAGATACGCAGTATTTT CSVVAGEDTQYF
few TRBJ2-3 TRBV7-2 TRBD2 TGTGCCAGCGTATCGCGGGGGGGCCGGACAGATACGCAGTATTTT CASVSRGGRTDTQYF
NA TRBJ2-1 TRBV7-9 NA TGTGCCAGCAGAATGAGGGGTAGCTCCTACAATGAGCAGTTCTTC CASRMRGSSYNEQFF
few TRBJ1-5 TRBV30 NA TGTGCCTGGAGTAGCACAGTCAATCAGCCCCAGCATTTT CAWSSTVNQPQHF
NA TRBJ2-5 TRBV7-3 TRBD2 TGTGCCAGCAGCTTAGCGGGGGGCGGTAAAGAGACCCAGTACTTC CASSLAGGGKETQYF
few TRBJ2-7 TRBV6-2/TRBV6-3 NA TGTGCCAGCAGAACGGCCGTGGAGGGGTATCCCTACGAGCAGTACTTC CASRTAVEGYPYEQYF
NA TRBJ1-2 TRBV7-3 NA TGTGCCAGCAGTTTTGACCGCACGTATGGCTACACCTTC CASSFDRTYGYTF
many TRBJ2-7 TRBV12-3/TRBV12-4 TRBD2 TGTGCCAGCAGTTTACCGGGACTAGCGGGGTTCTACGAGCAGTACTTC CASSLPGLAGFYEQYF
NA TRBJ2-2 TRBV7-7 NA TGTGCCAGCAGCGCAGGGACCGGGGAGCTGTTTTTT CASSAGTGELFF
NA TRBJ2-1 TRBV9 NA TGTGCCAGCAGCGTAGATAGGGTTGGTGAGCAGTTCTTC CASSVDRVGEQFF
few TRBJ2-1 TRBV24-1 NA TGTGCCAGCGGTTCGGGATACAATGAGCAGTTCTTC CASGSGYNEQFF
NA TRBJ1-5 TRBV28 NA TGTGCCAGCAGTTACCTCACGGGGGCGGGTCAGCCCCAGCATTTT CASSYLTGAGQPQHF
few TRBJ1-1 TRBV7-9 NA TGTGCCAGCAGCTTCGAGGGGGGAACTGAAGCTTTCTTT CASSFEGGTEAFF
many TRBJ1-3 TRBV27 TRBD1 TGTGCCAGCAGTTTAGGACAGGGGGCTGGAAACACCATATATTTT CASSLGQGAGNTIYF
NA TRBJ2-3 TRBV4-3 NA TGCGCCAGCAGCCAGGGACGGAGGAGCACAGATACGCAGTATTTT CASSQGRRSTDTQYF
NA TRBJ2-1 TRBV7-3 NA TGTGCCAGCAGCCGCCAAAAGAGCTCCTACAATGAGCAGTTCTTC CASSRQKSSYNEQFF
NA TRBJ2-5 TRBV14 NA TGTGCCAGCAGCGCACTGGGGGGAGAGACCCAGTACTTC CASSALGGETQYF
few TRBJ2-1 TRBV6-2/TRBV6-3 NA TGTGCCAGCAGTTACTCGATGGGTGGCAAGAGCTCCTACAATGAGCAGTTCTTC CASSYSMGGKSSYNEQFF
few TRBJ2-6 TRBV7-8 NA TGTGCCAGCAGCCCGAGACGGCTAGGGGGGGCCAACGTCCTGACTTTC CASSPRRLGGANVLTF
few TRBJ1-4 TRBV20-1 NA TGCAGTGCTAGCGGGGCGCACCAAGAGGGGGCAACTAATGAAAAACTGTTTTTT CSASGAHQEGATNEKLFF
NA TRBJ2-5 TRBV7-9 TRBD2 TGTGCCAGCAGCTTCCCCGAGCGGGGCATGGAGACCCAGTACTTC CASSFPERGMETQYF
many TRBJ1-1 TRBV4-2 NA TGTGCCAGCAGCCAAAACCCCACCGGGAACACTGAAGCTTTCTTT CASSQNPTGNTEAFF
NA TRBJ2-3 TRBV27 NA TGTGCCAGCAGTCCTCGGAGGTACATCGATACGCAGTATTTT CASSPRRYIDTQYF
NA TRBJ2-5 TRBV6-2/TRBV6-3 NA TGTGCCAGCATCCTCGGCCCGAGGGGGGAGACCCAGTACTTC CASILGPRGETQYF
NA TRBJ2-3 TRBV27 NA TGTGCCAGCCGTACTCAGGGGTCAGATACGCAGTATTTT CASRTQGSDTQYF
NA TRBJ2-6 TRBV6-2/TRBV6-3 NA TGTGCCAGCAGCCATGCCGGGACATCTGGGGCCAACGTCCTGACTTTC CASSHAGTSGANVLTF
many TRBJ2-5 TRBV29-1 TRBD1 TGCAGCGGAACCGGCGACAGGGGGTGGCAAGAGACCCAGTACTTC CSGTGDRGWQETQYF
NA TRBJ2-2 TRBV11-2 NA TGTGCCAGCAGACGGACTGCTAACACCGGGGAGCTGTTTTTT CASRRTANTGELFF
NA TRBJ2-7 TRBV20-1 TRBD1 TGCAGTGCTAGAGATGACGGGGACAGGCCCTACGAGCAGTACTTC CSARDDGDRPYEQYF
few TRBJ2-1 TRBV7-6 NA TGTGCCAGCAGCTTAACAATAATTATCGATGAGCAGTTCTTC CASSLTIIIDEQFF
few TRBJ2-1 TRBV7-9 NA TGTGCCAGCAGACCAGACGGGACCCGGGGGACCTCCTACAATGAGCAGTTCTTC CASRPDGTRGTSYNEQFF
NA TRBJ1-1 TRBV28 NA TGTGCCAGCAGTGGACCACAGGGGAACACTGAAGCTTTCTTT CASSGPQGNTEAFF